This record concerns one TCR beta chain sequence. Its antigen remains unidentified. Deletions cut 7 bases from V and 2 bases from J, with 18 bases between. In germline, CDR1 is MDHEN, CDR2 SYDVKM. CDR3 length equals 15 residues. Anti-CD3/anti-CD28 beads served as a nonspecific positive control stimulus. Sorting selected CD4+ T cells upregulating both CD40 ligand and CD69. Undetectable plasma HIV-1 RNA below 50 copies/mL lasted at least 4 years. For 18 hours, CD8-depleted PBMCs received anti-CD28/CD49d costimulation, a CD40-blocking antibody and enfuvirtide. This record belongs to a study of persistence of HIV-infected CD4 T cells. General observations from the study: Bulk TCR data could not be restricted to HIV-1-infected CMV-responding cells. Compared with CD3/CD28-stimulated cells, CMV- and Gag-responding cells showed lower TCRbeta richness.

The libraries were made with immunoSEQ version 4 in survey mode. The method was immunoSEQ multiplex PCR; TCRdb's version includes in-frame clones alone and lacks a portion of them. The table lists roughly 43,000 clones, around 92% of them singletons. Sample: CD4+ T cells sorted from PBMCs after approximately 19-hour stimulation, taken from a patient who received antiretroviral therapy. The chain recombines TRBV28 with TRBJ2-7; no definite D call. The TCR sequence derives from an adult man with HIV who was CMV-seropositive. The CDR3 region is CASTPPHPFAYEQYF. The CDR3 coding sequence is TGTGCCAGCACCCCACCTCATCCGTTTGCCTACGAGCAGTACTTC. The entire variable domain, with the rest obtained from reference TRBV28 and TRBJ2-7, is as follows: DVKVTQSSRYLVKRTGEKVFLECVQDMDHENMFWYRQDPGLGLRLIYFSYDVKMKEKGDIPEGYSVSREKKERFSLILESASTNQTSMYLCASTPPHPFAYEQYFGPGTRLTVT.